These T cell receptor beta chains were read from a single sample in a study of OX40 agonist ivuxolimab in advanced cancers. Assay used: immunoSEQ multiplex PCR; TCRdb lists only in-frame clones, some missing. The sample lists about 80,000 clones; approximately 92% were seen once. This specimen consisted of CD4+ or CD8+ T cells sorted from blood, obtained in a trial of the OX40 agonist ivuxolimab. The receptors derive from an adult with an advanced solid tumor such as melanoma, head and neck, liver or kidney cancer. CDR3s include the opening cysteine and the closing phenylalanine or tryptophan.

TRBJ2-3 TRBV6-1 CASLAGGLPDTQYF
TRBJ2-3 TRBV13 CASSSAAVRYTQYF
TRBJ2-7 TRBV11-2 CASSLGLDYEQYF
TRBJ2-3 TRBV7-2 CASSPSGGAGDTQYF
TRBJ1-2 TRBV13 CASSKKGFDYGYTF
TRBJ2-7 TRBV7-9 CAASSFTDSEAYEQYF
TRBJ2-7 TRBV9 CASSPPRSGSEPYEQYF
TRBJ2-3 TRBV21-1 CASSKLQGVLDTQYF
TRBJ1-2 TRBV6-5 CASSYGTNYGYTF
TRBJ1-3 TRBV5-4 CASSLDRHSGNTIYF
TRBJ1-2 TRBV29-1 CSVDGSGPRDYGYTF
TRBJ2-3 TRBV13 CASSDRTDTQYF
TRBJ1-2 TRBV27 CASSLGGNNGYTF
TRBJ1-2 TRBV15 CATSIKSGDYIYGYTF
TRBJ2-7 TRBV29-1 CSVRGASEAVGYEQYF
TRBJ2-3 TRBV19 CASSILAEADTQYF
TRBJ1-1 TRBV5-6 CASSLGQGETEAFF
TRBJ1-1 TRBV5-4 CAKGVWGNTEAFF
TRBJ2-7 TRBV7-8 CASSLANRGLPEQYF
TRBJ1-1 TRBV27 CASSLGGANTEAFF
TRBJ1-1 TRBV10-3 CAISESLGHLNTEAFF
TRBJ2-1 TRBV11-2 CASSLGRISEQFF
TRBJ2-1 TRBV7-8 CASVPDLQAYNEQFF
TRBJ2-5 TRBV10-3 CAISVLWTGEGETQYF
TRBJ2-3 TRBV6-4 CASSDGTSTDTQYF
TRBJ2-5 TRBV9 CASSSWDSSQETQYF
TRBJ1-6 TRBV6-4 CASRQGYNAPLHF
TRBJ1-2 TRBV27 CASSLGTGGIGYTF
TRBJ2-1 TRBV7-8 CASSLVLVTSYNEQFF
TRBJ2-7 TRBV7-9 CASSGGLSYEQYF
TRBJ2-3 TRBV9 CASSVGSGGGNTQYF
TRBJ2-7 TRBV9 CASSVGSGGAYEQYF
TRBJ2-3 TRBV28 CASSALVRGADTQYF
TRBJ2-5 TRBV9 CASSESGTHLQETQYF
TRBJ1-2 TRBV13 CASSPGTGYGYTF
TRBJ1-2 TRBV15 CATSRDHGQGIYGYTF
TRBJ1-1 TRBV27 CASSSQTGTGGEAFF
TRBJ2-3 TRBV27 CASSSLAGVLGDTQYF
TRBJ2-2 TRBV9 CASSVGGANTGELFF